The 14 T cell receptor beta chains in this list originate from one sample, sequenced in a study of blood T cell repertoires in COVID-19. The method was immunoSEQ multiplex PCR; TCRdb's version includes in-frame clones alone and lacks a portion of them. There are 200,000 to 250,000 clones in the sample; over 75% occur only once, and approximately 5.9% lies in the top ten. What was sequenced was peripheral blood. The receptors were sampled from an elderly man with acute or convalescent COVID-19.

This chain joins TRBV5-1 and TRBJ1-1; TRBD1 is a possible D gene (6 bases). From germline, CDR1 is SGHRS and CDR2 YFSETQ. CDR3 length: 12 amino acids. The V end was cut by 4 bases, the J end by 8 bases, with 12 bases between. Here the CDR3 reads CASSQQGPEAFF. DNA of the CDR3: TGCGCCAGCAGCCAACAGGGTCCGGAAGCTTTCTTT.

The rearrangement joins TRBV5-1 to TRBJ2-5; D is possibly TRBD1 (5 bases). Germline CDR1 reads SGHRS; CDR2 reads YFSETQ. V dropped 7 bases and J dropped 1 base, with 11 bases sitting between them. This CDR3 has 13 amino acids. CDR3 sequence: CASGTGTQETQYF. The DNA of the CDR3 is TGCGCCAGCGGTACAGGAACCCAAGAGACCCAGTACTTC.

This clone has only one observation. The genes are TRBV2 and TRBJ2-5, with 7 bases identical to TRBD1. Germline trimming cut 5 bases from V and 4 bases from J; bases unmatched to any gene: 7. This CDR3 is built from 14 residues. Germline V gene lookup returns CDR1 SNHLY and CDR2 FYNNEI. CDR3 nucleotide sequence: TGTGCCAGCAGTATTGAGACAGGGCGAGAGACCCAGTACTTC. Translated: CASSIETGRETQYF. The variable domain in full, with the rest retrieved from reference TRBV2 and TRBJ2-5, is EPEVTQTPSHQVTQMGQEVILRCVPISNHLYFYWYRQILGQKVEFLVSFYNNEISEKSEIFDDQFSVERPDGSNFTLKIRSTKLEDSAMYFCASSIETGRETQYFGPGTRLLVL.

The chain is built from TRBV27 and TRBJ1-4, with D possibly matching TRBD1 (6 bases). V dropped 11 bases and J dropped 8 bases, with 24 bases sitting between them. This CDR3 contains 15 residues. The germline V gene encodes CDR1 MNHEY and CDR2 SMNVEV (reference sequence). The CDR3 is CASRGRQDRREKLFF. The DNA for the CDR3 is TGTGCCTCCAGGGGAAGACAGGACAGACGGGAAAAACTGTTTTTT.

This clone was seen only once. The chain employs TRBV7-9 and TRBJ1-1; D possibly corresponds to TRBD1 (5 bases). Germline lookup yields CDR1 SEHNR and CDR2 FQNEAQ (reference sequence). Between the trimmed V and J ends, which lost 3 bases and 4 bases, there was a span of 12 bases. The CDR3 has 14 residues. The DNA for the CDR3 is TGTGCCAGCAGCTTGACCGGGGGATTCACTGAAGCTTTCTTT. Residues: CASSLTGGFTEAFF.

V gene TRBV28 combines with J gene TRBJ2-7; the D gene is possibly TRBD1 (6 bases). V was trimmed by 5 bases and J by 2 bases, leaving 13 bases between them. CDR1 and CDR2 from the germline V gene are MDHEN and SYDVKM. The CDR3 consists of 14 residues. The CDR3 DNA is TGTGCCAGCAGTATCGGACAGCCCCCCTACGAGCAGTACTTC. Amino acid sequence: CASSIGQPPYEQYF. The full variable domain, with the rest looked up from reference TRBV28 and TRBJ2-7, is DVKVTQSSRYLVKRTGEKVFLECVQDMDHENMFWYRQDPGLGLRLIYFSYDVKMKEKGDIPEGYSVSREKKERFSLILESASTNQTSMYLCASSIGQPPYEQYFGPGTRLTVT.

Turning to this clone: Additional DNA sequences in this sample encode the identical CDR3. This chain joins TRBV5-1 and TRBJ1-4, with 8 bases fitting TRBD1. The CDR3 runs 16 residues. Germline CDR1 and CDR2: SGHRS and YFSETQ. J lost 0 bases, V lost 3 bases, and 4 bases had no gene match. Written as DNA, the CDR3 is TGCGCCAGCAGCTCCGGGACAGGAGCAACTAATGAAAAACTGTTTTTT. Amino acid sequence: CASSSGTGATNEKLFF.

The chain uses TRBV7-2 and TRBJ1-5, with 11 nucleotides matching TRBD1. The CDR3 consists of 17 residues. Germline trimming cut 4 bases from V and 7 bases from J; bases unmatched to any gene: 12. Germline V gene sequence: CDR1 SGHTA, CDR2 FQGNSA. CDR3 coding DNA: TGTGCCAGCAGCTACCTTTCTAGGACAGGGGGCCGACAGCCCCAGCATTTT. Residues: CASSYLSRTGGRQPQHF.

The chain carries TRBV6-6 and TRBJ1-2; D possibly corresponds to TRBD1 (5 bases). Germline V gene data show CDR1 as MNHNY and CDR2 as SVGAGI (reference sequence). This CDR3 contains 17 residues. V lost 5 bases, J lost 0 bases, and 19 bases lay in between. The CDR3 region is CASSRIRAGEANYGYTF. The CDR3 nucleotides read TGTGCCAGCAGTCGTATCCGAGCGGGGGAGGCTAACTATGGCTACACCTTC.

The chain uses TRBV25-1 and TRBJ1-4; TRBD1 is a possible D gene (6 bases). This CDR3 comprises 14 residues. The V gene's germline CDR1 is MGHDK and CDR2 SYGVNS. V lost 5 bases, J lost 7 bases, and 14 bases lay in between. The CDR3 nucleotides read TGTGCCAGCAGTTCAGGGGCGACGGGTGAAAAACTGTTTTTT. This codes for CASSSGATGEKLFF.

The V call is TRBV10-3, the J call TRBJ2-3; D is undetermined. Germline CDR1 reads ENHRY; CDR2 reads SYGVKD. The CDR3 is made up of 15 amino acids. V was pared by 4 bases and J by 0 bases, with 11 bases between. The chain's CDR3 is CAISGRGYSTDTQYF. The CDR3 bases are TGTGCCATCAGTGGAAGAGGATACAGCACAGATACGCAGTATTTT.

The V gene is TRBV30, the J gene TRBJ1-6; 9 positions agree with TRBD1. CDR3 length: 15 amino acids. Germline trimming cut 5 bases from V and 9 bases from J; bases unmatched to any gene: 11. CDR1 is GTSNPN and CDR2 is SVGIG in the germline V gene (reference sequence). DNA for the CDR3: TGTGCCTGGTTACACAGGGGGCTTCCCGGTTCACCCCTCCACTTT. This translates into CAWLHRGLPGSPLHF.

The chain employs TRBV20-1 and TRBJ1-5; maybe TRBD1 (5 bases). V was clipped by 3 bases and J by 2 bases, with 8 bases between them. The CDR3 consists of 13 residues. CDR1 DFQATT and CDR2 SNEGSKA come from the germline V gene (reference sequence). The CDR3 is CSASLGGNQPQHF. Here the CDR3 DNA reads TGCAGTGCTAGTTTAGGGGGCAATCAGCCCCAGCATTTT.

V usage is TRBV24-1 and J usage is TRBJ2-5, with 11 bases aligning to TRBD2. Losses at the gene ends were 5 bases for V and 4 bases for J; bases not matched to a gene: 11. The germline V gene has CDR1 KGHDR and CDR2 SFDVKD. The CDR3 is 17 amino acids. CDR3 DNA: TGTGCCACCAGTGGGGTAGCGGGAGGGAGATCCGGAGAGACCCAGTACTTC. It yields the protein CATSGVAGGRSGETQYF.